This T cell receptor (beta chain) is from a study of identical twins. Trimming pared 6 bases from V and 10 bases from J, leaving 15 bases between. This CDR3 region has 12 residues. The sample holds a few counts of this clonotype. Each CDR3 protein gets one entry after TCRdb re-called the 5' RACE reads with MiXCR. The sample contains about 210,000 distinct CDR3 sequences, 9.4% of which appear only once. The source of this sequence is a woman between 18 and 29 years old in good health. The sample consisted of memory (CD45RO+) T cells sorted from blood. The chain joins TRBV12-3 or TRBV12-4 to TRBJ1-1; D remains unclear. The CDR3 coding sequence is TGTGCCAGCAGCCCTGACGGTGGTGGAGCTTTCTTT. It is translated as CASSPDGGGAFF.